The 12 T cell receptor beta chains given below trace back to one sample, sequenced in a study of T cells in Graves' hyperthyroidism and ophthalmopathy (dated by TCRdb to the late 2010s). Libraries came from multiplex PCR. The listed sequencing device is Illumina HiSeq 2000. TCR beta CDR3 regions were amplified from RNA transcripts. The first round of RT-PCR for the TCR CDR3 was performed with the HTBI primer set and the Qiagen OneStep RT-PCR kit. TCRdb redid the processing of the public reads, applying fastp at Q25 and MiXCR, and retained in-frame beta chains. Identical CDR3 proteins give one entry, which carries the most common genes and DNA. The sample table contains around 420,000 distinct CDR3 sequences; only one count was recorded for around 14% of them. Clones ranked in the top ten supply approximately 7.5% of the sample. The sequencing sample was made of blood. The source of these receptors is a woman in her late teens or twenties with Graves' hyperthyroidism.

Points on this clonotype: This could be a read error, since a much larger clone is one nucleotide away. This chain uses TRBV6-1 with TRBJ2-1, with D possibly called TRBD1 or TRBD2 (5 bases each). Germline V CDR1 and CDR2: MNHNS, SASEGT. This CDR3 comprises 14 residues. The V end lost 11 bases, the J end lost 6 bases, and 20 bases lay between the germline ends. Here the CDR3 reads CAGTRAGAANEQFF. CDR3 sequence (DNA): TGTGCCGGCACCCGCGCCGGGGCCGCCAATGAGCAGTTCTTC.

This clonotype was counted at least ten times. Written as DNA, the CDR3 is TGTGCCAGCAGTTACTCGAGGCAGGGAGGTTTTTCACCCCTCCACTTT. Its translation: CASSYSRQGGFSPLHF. This chain links TRBV6-6 with TRBJ1-6; D possibly corresponds to TRBD1 (5 bases). The CDR3 length is 16 residues. Per germline, CDR1 MNHNY and CDR2 SVGAGI (reference sequence). The V end lost 0 bases, the J end lost 9 bases, and 15 bases lay between the germline ends.

As concerns this clonotype: This could be a read error, since a much larger clone is one nucleotide away. As the CDR3 is not closed by the conserved phenylalanine or tryptophan, this likely results from a read error. The V call is TRBV20-1, the J call TRBJ2-7; D gene unclear. This CDR3 has 15 residues. The germline CDR1 and CDR2 sequences are DFQATT and SNEGSKA (reference sequence). V shed 3 bases and J shed 2 bases, with 17 bases lying between them. The CDR3 loop is CSARESRESTYEQYL. CDR3 coding DNA: TGCAGTGCTAGGGAGAGTAGGGAATCGACCTACGAGCAGTACCTC.

This clonotype was recorded at least ten times. The CDR3 nucleotides read TGTGCCAGCAGTTTAGACCCGGGGGGCCGCTATGGCTACACCTTC. It yields the protein CASSLDPGGRYGYTF. V is TRBV12-3 or TRBV12-4 and J is TRBJ1-2; weak D call: TRBD1 (6 bases). The CDR3 totals 15 residues. The ends were cut back, 1 base at V and 4 bases at J, with 13 bases in the middle.

This clonotype was counted many times. The chain combines TRBV20-1 with TRBJ2-5, with 7 bases that match TRBD2. This CDR3 region has 14 residues. Trimming removed 6 bases from V and 4 bases from J; junction bases left unmatched: 11. CDR1 DFQATT and CDR2 SNEGSKA come from the germline V gene (reference sequence). The CDR3 here is CSARRAGVLETQYF. In nucleotides, the CDR3 is TGCAGTGCCCGAAGGGCGGGAGTATTAGAGACCCAGTACTTC.

Ten or more counts support this clonotype. The chain uses TRBV20-1 and TRBJ2-7; 11 nucleotides align to TRBD1. Germline-derived CDR1 and CDR2 are DFQATT and SNEGSKA (reference sequence). This CDR3 contains 13 residues. The ends lost 5 bases at V and 3 bases at J; junction bases unmatched: 3. The CDR3 sequence is CSAPGQGDYEQYF. The CDR3 bases are TGCAGTGCTCCGGGACAGGGGGACTACGAGCAGTACTTC.

This clonotype was detected ten times or more. The chain is built from TRBV6-2 or TRBV6-3 and TRBJ1-5; no reliable D call. This CDR3 spans 15 amino acids. Trimming took 5 bases from V and 7 from J, leaving 18 bases between them. Germline CDR1 reads MNHEY; CDR2 reads SVGEGT. CDR3: CASSRTWDPRQPQHF. CDR3 in DNA: TGTGCCAGCAGTAGAACTTGGGATCCCCGGCAGCCCCAGCATTTT.

The sample holds many counts of this clonotype. The genes are TRBV5-8 and TRBJ1-2; D unresolved. Between the trimmed V and J ends, which lost 0 bases and 4 bases, there was a span of 10 bases. This CDR3 comprises 14 residues. CDR1 and CDR2 from the germline V gene are SGHTS and YDEGEE. The CDR3 DNA is TGTGCCAGCAGCTTGGGGGCAGCGGGCTATGGCTACACCTTC. It encodes CASSLGAAGYGYTF.

This clonotype was counted at least ten times. The J gene is TRBJ2-7, the V gene TRBV3-1; TRBD2 matches 7 bases. J lost 5 bases, V lost 4 bases, and 8 bases had no gene match. This CDR3 has 14 amino acids. Germline assignment: CDR1 LGHDT and CDR2 YNNKEL (reference sequence). CDR3 nucleotide sequence: TGTGCCAGCAGCCGGCAGGGAGGGGTCCACGAGCAGTACTTC. Encoded protein: CASSRQGGVHEQYF.

In its sample, this clonotype was seen many times. V gene TRBV12-5 combines with J gene TRBJ2-3; perhaps TRBD2 as D (5 bases). The V and J ends lost 4 bases and 6 bases respectively, with 20 bases between them. The CDR3 extends over 16 amino acids. Germline assignment: CDR1 LGHNT and CDR2 FRNRAP. CDR3 amino acids: CASGSLGRGSVDTQYF. The CDR3 nucleotides are TGTGCTAGTGGTTCCCTAGGGAGAGGGTCGGTTGATACGCAGTATTTT.

This clonotype has a count of ten or more. The chain employs TRBV2 and TRBJ1-4; unclear D gene. Germline V gives CDR1 SNHLY, CDR2 FYNNEI. The CDR3 is 14 residues long. V was cut by 1 base and J by 8 bases, with 11 bases left in between. CDR3 nucleotide sequence: TGTGCCAGCAGTGAAGACGGGGTGTTAGAAAAACTGTTTTTT. It codes for CASSEDGVLEKLFF.

This clonotype was observed once. The chain recombines TRBV28 with TRBJ1-1; the D gene is possibly TRBD1 (5 bases). V lost 3 bases and J lost 4, with 12 bases in between. This CDR3 region has 14 residues. Per the germline V gene, CDR1 is MDHEN and CDR2 is SYDVKM. This CDR3 reads CASSFGTARTEAFF. The CDR3 DNA is TGTGCCAGCAGTTTTGGGACGGCCCGCACTGAAGCTTTCTTT.